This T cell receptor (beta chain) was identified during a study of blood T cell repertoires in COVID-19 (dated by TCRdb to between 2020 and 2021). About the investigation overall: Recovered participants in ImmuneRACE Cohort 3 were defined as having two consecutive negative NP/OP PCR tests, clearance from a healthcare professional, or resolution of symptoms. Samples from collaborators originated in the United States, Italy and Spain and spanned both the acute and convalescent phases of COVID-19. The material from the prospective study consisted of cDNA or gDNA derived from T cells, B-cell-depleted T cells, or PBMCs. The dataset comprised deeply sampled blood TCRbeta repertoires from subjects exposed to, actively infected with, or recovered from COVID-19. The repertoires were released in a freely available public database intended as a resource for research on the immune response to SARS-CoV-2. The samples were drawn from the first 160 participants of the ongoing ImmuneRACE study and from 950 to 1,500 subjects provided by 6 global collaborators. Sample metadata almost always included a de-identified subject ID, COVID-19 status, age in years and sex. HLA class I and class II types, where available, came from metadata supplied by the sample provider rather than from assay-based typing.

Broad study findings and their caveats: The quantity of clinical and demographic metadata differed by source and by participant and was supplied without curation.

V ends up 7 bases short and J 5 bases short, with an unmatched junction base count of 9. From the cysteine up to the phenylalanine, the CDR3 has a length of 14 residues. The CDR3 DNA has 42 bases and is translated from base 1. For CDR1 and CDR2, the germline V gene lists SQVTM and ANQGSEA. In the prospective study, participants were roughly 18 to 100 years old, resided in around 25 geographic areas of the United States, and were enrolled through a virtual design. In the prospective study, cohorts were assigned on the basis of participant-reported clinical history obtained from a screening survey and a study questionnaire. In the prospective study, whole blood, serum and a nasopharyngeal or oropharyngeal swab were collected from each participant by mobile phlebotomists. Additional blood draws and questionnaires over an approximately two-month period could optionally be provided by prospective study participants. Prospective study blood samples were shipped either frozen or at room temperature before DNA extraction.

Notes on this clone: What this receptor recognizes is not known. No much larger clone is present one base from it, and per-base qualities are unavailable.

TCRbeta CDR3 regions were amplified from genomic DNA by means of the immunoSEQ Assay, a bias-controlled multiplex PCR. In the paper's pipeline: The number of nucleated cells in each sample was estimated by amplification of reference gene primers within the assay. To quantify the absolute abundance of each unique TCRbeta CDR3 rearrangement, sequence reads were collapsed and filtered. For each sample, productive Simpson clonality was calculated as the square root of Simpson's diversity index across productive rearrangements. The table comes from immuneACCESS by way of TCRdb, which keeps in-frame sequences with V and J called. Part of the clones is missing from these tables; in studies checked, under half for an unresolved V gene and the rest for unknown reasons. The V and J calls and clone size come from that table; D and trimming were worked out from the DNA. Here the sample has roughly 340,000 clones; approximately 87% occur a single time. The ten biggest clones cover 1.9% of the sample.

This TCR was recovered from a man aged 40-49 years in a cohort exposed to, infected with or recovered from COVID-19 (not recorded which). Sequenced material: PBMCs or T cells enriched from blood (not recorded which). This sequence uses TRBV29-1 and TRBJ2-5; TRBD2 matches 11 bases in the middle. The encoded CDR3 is CSGLAGGGTETQYF. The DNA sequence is TGCAGCGGATTAGCGGGAGGGGGTACGGAGACCCAGTACTTC.